Sequencing of this T cell receptor (beta chain) was carried out in a study of shared clonotypes between healthy human individuals. Across the whole study: The cohort comprised a couple of women and a few men. Their ages spanned 18 to 49 years.

The CDR3 totals 15 residues. Trimming took 1 base from V and 0 from J, leaving 10 bases between them. Germline V gene lookup returns CDR1 SQVTM and CDR2 ANQGSEA. Assay execution took place at the deep level. Investigators spread the genomic DNA of each subset evenly over several immunoSEQ plates. TCRdb's copy holds only in-frame clones and misses some; the assay was immunoSEQ multiplex PCR. The table lists fewer than 600,000 clones, 70% to 80% of them singletons. The sequenced sample consisted of PBMCs. The chain carries TRBV29-1 and TRBJ1-3, with D possibly being TRBD1 (5 bases). The sequence came from a middle-aged woman in good health. Some clones in this sample may be carry-over from other donors' samples. CDR3 sequence: CSVEGDRLSGNTIYF. The CDR3, as DNA: TGCAGCGTTGAAGGTGACAGACTCTCTGGAAACACCATATATTTT. Full variable domain (outside the CDR3, taken from reference TRBV29-1 and TRBJ1-3): SAVISQKPSRDICQRGTSLTIQCQVDSQVTMMFWYRQQPGQSLTLIATANQGSEATYESGFVIDKFPISRPNLTFSTLTVSNMSPEDSSIYLCSVEGDRLSGNTIYFGEGSWLTVV.